This T cell receptor (beta chain) was captured by sequencing in a study of beta chain features in type 1 diabetes. About the research overall: Examination of sorted cells across all samples involved 90 million to 120 million cells.

Study-level findings and limits: The study found moderately but significantly shorter TCRB CDR3s in all four CD4+ subsets of Type 1 diabetes patients. For type 1 diabetes patients, VDJ junctions showed fewer insertions and more deletions. Whatever favoring of shorter templates PCR might show would apply equally to patients and controls.

Germline V gene sequence: CDR1 KGHSH, CDR2 LQKENI. V was cut by 5 bases and J by 0 bases, with 7 bases left in between. The CDR3 is 13 amino acids. About this clone itself: Its matching antigen is unknown.

Sampling consisted of one heparinised blood draw per donor, averaging approximately 120 mL. The sequenced template was cDNA made from the entire isolated RNA. Measured with immunoSEQ multiplex PCR; TCRdb has only the in-frame clones, and not every one. The sample has about 740,000 clones, over 10% seen once. Material: naive CD4+ T cells from blood. The J gene is TRBJ1-1, the V gene TRBV18; the D is unclear. The source of this sequence is a man aged 18 to 35 with type 1 diabetes. The CDR3 DNA is TGTGCCAGCTCAAGCGGGTTGAACACTGAAGCTTTCTTT. Its protein is CASSSGLNTEAFF.